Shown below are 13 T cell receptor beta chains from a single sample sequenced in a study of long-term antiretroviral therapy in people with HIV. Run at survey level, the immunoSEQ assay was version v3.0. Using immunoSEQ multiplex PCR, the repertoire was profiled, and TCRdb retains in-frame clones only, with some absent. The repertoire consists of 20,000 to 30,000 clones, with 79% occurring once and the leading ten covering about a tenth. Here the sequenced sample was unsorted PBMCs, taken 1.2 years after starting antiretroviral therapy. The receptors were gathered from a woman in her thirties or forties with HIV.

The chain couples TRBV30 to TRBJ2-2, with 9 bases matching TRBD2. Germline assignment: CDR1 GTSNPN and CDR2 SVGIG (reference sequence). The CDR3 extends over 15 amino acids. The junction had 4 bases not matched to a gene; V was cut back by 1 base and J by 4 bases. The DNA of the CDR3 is TGTGCCTGGAGTGGAGCGGGGGGTCTCACCGGGGAGCTGTTTTTT. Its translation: CAWSGAGGLTGELFF.

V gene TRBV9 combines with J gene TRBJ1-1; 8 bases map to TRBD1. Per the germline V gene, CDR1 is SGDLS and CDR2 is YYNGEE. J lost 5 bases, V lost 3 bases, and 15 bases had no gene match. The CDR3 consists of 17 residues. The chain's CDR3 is CASSDQQGEHGGTEAFF. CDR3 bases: TGTGCCAGCAGCGACCAACAGGGGGAACATGGGGGAACTGAAGCTTTCTTT. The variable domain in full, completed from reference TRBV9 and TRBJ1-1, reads DSGVTQTPKHLITATGQRVTLRCSPRSGDLSVYWYQQSLDQGLQFLIQYYNGEERAKGNILERFSAQQFPDLHSELNLSSLELGDSALYFCASSDQQGEHGGTEAFFGQGTRLTVV.

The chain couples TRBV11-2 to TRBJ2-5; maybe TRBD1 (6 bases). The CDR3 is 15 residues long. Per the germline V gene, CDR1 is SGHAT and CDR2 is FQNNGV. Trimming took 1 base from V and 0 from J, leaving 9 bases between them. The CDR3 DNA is TGTGCCAGCAGCTTAGGGACAGCGTACCAAGAGACCCAGTACTTC. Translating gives CASSLGTAYQETQYF. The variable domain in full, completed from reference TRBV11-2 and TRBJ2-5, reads EAGVAQSPRYKIIEKRQSVAFWCNPISGHATLYWYQQILGQGPKLLIQFQNNGVVDDSQLPKDRFSAERLKGVDSTLKIQPAKLEDSAVYLCASSLGTAYQETQYFGPGTRLLVL.

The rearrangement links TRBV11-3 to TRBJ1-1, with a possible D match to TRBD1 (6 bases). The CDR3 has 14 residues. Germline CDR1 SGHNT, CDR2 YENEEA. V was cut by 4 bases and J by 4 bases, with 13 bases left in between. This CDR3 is CASSSRLGATEAFF. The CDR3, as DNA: TGTGCCAGCAGCTCCAGGTTGGGGGCCACTGAAGCTTTCTTT.

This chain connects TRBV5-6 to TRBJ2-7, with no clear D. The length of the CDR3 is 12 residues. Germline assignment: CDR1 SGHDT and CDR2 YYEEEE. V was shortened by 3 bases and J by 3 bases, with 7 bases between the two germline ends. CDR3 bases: TGTGCCAGCAGCTCCTCAAGCTACGAGCAGTACTTC. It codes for CASSSSSYEQYF.

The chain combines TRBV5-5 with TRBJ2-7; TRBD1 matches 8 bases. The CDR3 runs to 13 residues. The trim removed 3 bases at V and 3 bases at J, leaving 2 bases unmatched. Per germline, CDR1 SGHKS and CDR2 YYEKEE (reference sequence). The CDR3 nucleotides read TGTGCCAGCAGCTGGACAGGGAGCTACGAGCAGTACTTC. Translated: CASSWTGSYEQYF.

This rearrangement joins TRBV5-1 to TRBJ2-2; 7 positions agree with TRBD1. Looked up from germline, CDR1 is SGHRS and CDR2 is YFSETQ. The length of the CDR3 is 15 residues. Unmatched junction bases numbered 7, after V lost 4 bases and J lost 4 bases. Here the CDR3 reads CASSVGQVPTGELFF. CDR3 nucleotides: TGCGCCAGCAGCGTTGGACAGGTTCCCACCGGGGAGCTGTTTTTT. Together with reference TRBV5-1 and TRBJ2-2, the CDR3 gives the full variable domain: KAGVTQTPRYLIKTRGQQVTLSCSPISGHRSVSWYQQTPGQGLQFLFEYFSETQRNKGNFPGRFSGRQFSNSRSEMNVSTLELGDSALYLCASSVGQVPTGELFFGEGSRLTVL.

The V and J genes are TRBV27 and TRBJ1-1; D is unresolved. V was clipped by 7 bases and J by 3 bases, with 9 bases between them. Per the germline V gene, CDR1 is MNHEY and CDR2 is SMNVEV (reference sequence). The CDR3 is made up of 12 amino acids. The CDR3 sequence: CASIGRYTEAFF. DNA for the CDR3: TGTGCCAGCATCGGCAGGTACACTGAAGCTTTCTTT.

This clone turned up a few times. CDR3 sequence reads: CASSLGTGDSNQPQHF. As DNA, the CDR3 is TGTGCCAGCAGCTTAGGGACAGGGGATAGCAATCAGCCCCAGCATTTT. The chain couples TRBV7-8 to TRBJ1-5; 9 bases match TRBD1. The CDR3 runs to 16 residues. Germline V gene data show CDR1 as SGHVS and CDR2 as FQNEAQ. Germline trimming cut 1 base from V and 0 bases from J; bases unmatched to any gene: 1.

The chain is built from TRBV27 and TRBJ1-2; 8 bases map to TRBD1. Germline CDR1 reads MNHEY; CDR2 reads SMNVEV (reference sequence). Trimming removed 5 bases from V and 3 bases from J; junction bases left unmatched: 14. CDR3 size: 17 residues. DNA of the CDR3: TGTGCCAGCAGTCCGCAGGGGGCGGGGGCCGGCCACTATGGCTACACCTTC. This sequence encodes CASSPQGAGAGHYGYTF.

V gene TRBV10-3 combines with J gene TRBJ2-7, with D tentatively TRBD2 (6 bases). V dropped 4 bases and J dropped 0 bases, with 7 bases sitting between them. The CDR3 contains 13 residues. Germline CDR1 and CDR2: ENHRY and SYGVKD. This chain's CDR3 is CAISGDSSYEQYF. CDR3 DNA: TGTGCCATCAGTGGGGACTCCTCCTACGAGCAGTACTTC.

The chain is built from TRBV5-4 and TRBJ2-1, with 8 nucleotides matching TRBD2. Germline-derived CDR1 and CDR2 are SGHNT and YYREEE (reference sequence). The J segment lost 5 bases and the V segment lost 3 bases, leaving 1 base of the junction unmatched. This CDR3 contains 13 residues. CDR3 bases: TGTGCCAGCAGCTCGGGACTAGACAATGAGCAGTTCTTC. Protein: CASSSGLDNEQFF.

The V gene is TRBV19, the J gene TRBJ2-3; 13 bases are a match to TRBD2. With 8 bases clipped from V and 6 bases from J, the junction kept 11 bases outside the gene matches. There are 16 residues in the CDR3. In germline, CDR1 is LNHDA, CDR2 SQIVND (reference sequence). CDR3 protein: CASAPQLAGGGDTQYF. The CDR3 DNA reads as TGTGCCAGTGCCCCCCAACTAGCGGGAGGGGGGGATACGCAGTATTTT.